This is a list of T cell receptor beta chains from one sample in a study of response to subunit inactivated influenza vaccine. Each CDR3 protein is one row after TCRdb ran MiXCR on the RT-PCR reads. The table records more than 550,000 distinct CDR3 sequences, about 11% of them present only once. This same sample was also part of a study on T cells expressing NK-cell markers.

Sequenced here: PBMCs from blood, sampled on the day of vaccination. Every receptor here comes from a man aged 50 to 60 who received an inactivated influenza vaccine. Each CDR3 is given with its conserved first and last residue. Each record gives: V gene, J gene, D gene, clone size, CDR3 protein, CDR3 DNA. D genes are given only for firm matches. Expanded clones are given a class, and other clones once, few, many or no size at all.

TRBV4-3,TRBJ2-2,NA,NA,CASSQDLLAPGELFF,TGCGCCAGCAGCCAAGATCTCCTAGCCCCCGGGGAGCTGTTTTTT
TRBV28,TRBJ2-2,NA,NA,CASSLFPGITGELFF,TGTGCCAGCAGTTTATTTCCAGGGATCACCGGGGAGCTGTTTTTT
TRBV30,TRBJ2-1,NA,NA,CAWSVDTGPNEQFF,TGTGCCTGGAGCGTCGACACCGGGCCTAATGAGCAGTTCTTC
TRBV9,TRBJ2-1,TRBD2,NA,CASSVGAGGGGEQFF,TGTGCCAGCAGCGTAGGGGCGGGAGGCGGCGGTGAGCAGTTCTTC
TRBV18,TRBJ2-1,TRBD1,NA,CASSPPNRGLYNEQFF,TGTGCCAGCTCACCACCGAACAGGGGGTTATACAATGAGCAGTTCTTC
TRBV2,TRBJ1-6,TRBD1,few,CASSIQGVHNNSPLHF,TGTGCCAGCAGTATACAGGGGGTGCACAATAATTCACCCCTCCACTTT
TRBV6-2/TRBV6-3,TRBJ2-7,NA,NA,CASSEDRRYEQYF,TGTGCCAGCAGTGAGGACAGACGCTACGAGCAGTACTTC
TRBV7-9,TRBJ2-7,NA,NA,CASSWTAEQYF,TGTGCCAGCAGCTGGACAGCCGAGCAGTACTTC
TRBV6-1,TRBJ2-7,NA,few,CASSHHTAAYEQYF,TGTGCCAGCAGCCACCACACGGCCGCCTACGAGCAGTACTTC
TRBV15,TRBJ2-7,TRBD1,few,CATSRDRGLPNEQYF,TGTGCCACCAGCAGGGACAGGGGCCTTCCCAACGAGCAGTACTTC
TRBV24-1,TRBJ2-7,NA,few,CATSEPITGSETYEQYF,TGTGCCACCAGTGAGCCCATTACAGGGAGCGAAACCTACGAGCAGTACTTC
TRBV3-1,TRBJ1-2,TRBD1,few,CATTTGGRSYGYTF,TGTGCCACCACAACAGGGGGTAGAAGCTATGGCTACACCTTC
TRBV6-2/TRBV6-3,TRBJ2-1,NA,NA,CASSYSWVTEQFF,TGTGCCAGCAGTTACTCCTGGGTTACTGAGCAGTTCTTC
TRBV9,TRBJ1-2,TRBD1,NA,CASTPGQSNYGYTF,TGTGCCAGCACCCCGGGACAGAGTAACTATGGCTACACCTTC
TRBV7-6,TRBJ2-2,NA,few,CASRKEGVAGELFF,TGTGCCAGCAGGAAAGAAGGTGTCGCCGGGGAGCTGTTTTTT
TRBV21-1,TRBJ2-1,NA,NA,CASSKASRDRAWGDEQFF,TGTGCCAGCAGCAAAGCGAGTAGGGACAGGGCTTGGGGAGATGAGCAGTTCTTC
TRBV5-1,TRBJ2-3,NA,few,CASSLVKTDTQYF,TGCGCCAGCAGCTTGGTAAAAACAGATACGCAGTATTTT
TRBV4-2,TRBJ1-2,NA,many,CASSHSSIGGGNYGYTF,TGTGCCAGCAGCCACAGCTCTATAGGAGGGGGGAACTATGGCTACACCTTC
TRBV19,TRBJ2-2,NA,few,CASSIGQSTGELFF,TGTGCCAGTAGTATTGGGCAGAGCACCGGGGAGCTGTTTTTT
TRBV20-1,TRBJ2-1,NA,few,CSAFPGTTLNEQFF,TGCAGTGCTTTCCCCGGGACAACTCTCAATGAGCAGTTCTTC
TRBV7-2,TRBJ2-7,NA,NA,CASSLALVKAHEQYF,TGTGCCAGCAGCTTAGCGCTAGTAAAAGCCCACGAGCAGTACTTC
TRBV29-1,TRBJ2-5,TRBD2,NA,CSVHSGGETQYF,TGCAGCGTTCATAGCGGGGGTGAGACCCAGTACTTC
TRBV24-1,TRBJ2-2,NA,NA,CATSDPTSSGELFF,TGTGCCACCAGTGACCCTACTAGTTCCGGGGAGCTGTTTTTT
TRBV27,TRBJ2-7,NA,NA,CASGGVFEQYF,TGTGCCAGCGGCGGGGTTTTCGAGCAGTACTTC
TRBV10-3,TRBJ2-4,NA,NA,CAISESREGDIQYF,TGTGCCATCAGTGAGTCCAGGGAAGGGGACATTCAGTACTTC
TRBV6-2/TRBV6-3,TRBJ2-1,NA,NA,CASSPWRRNEQFF,TGTGCCAGCAGTCCTTGGCGTCGGAATGAGCAGTTCTTC
TRBV5-5,TRBJ2-7,NA,NA,CASSFVTYPGWTYEQYF,TGTGCCAGCAGCTTCGTAACATATCCGGGTTGGACCTACGAGCAGTACTTC
TRBV5-1,TRBJ1-2,TRBD1,NA,CASSLVATGGDGYTF,TGCGCCAGCAGCTTGGTCGCGACAGGGGGCGATGGCTACACCTTC
TRBV27,TRBJ2-2,TRBD1,few,CASKGQMKNTGELFF,TGTGCCAGTAAGGGACAGATGAAGAACACCGGGGAGCTGTTTTTT
TRBV28,TRBJ2-7,TRBD1,few,CASTPGGIYYEQYF,TGTGCCAGCACCCCAGGGGGCATTTACTACGAGCAGTACTTC
TRBV20-1,TRBJ2-7,NA,once,CSARPPVGEQYF,TGCAGTGCTAGGCCCCCCGTTGGCGAGCAGTACTTC
TRBV5-1,TRBJ1-4,TRBD1,NA,CASSPGGATGNEKLFF,TGCGCCAGCAGCCCCGGGGGGGCGACAGGGAATGAAAAACTGTTTTTT
TRBV9,TRBJ1-1,TRBD1,NA,CASSTRTGGGTEAFF,TGTGCCAGCAGCACCCGGACAGGCGGCGGCACTGAAGCTTTCTTT
TRBV20-1,TRBJ1-2,NA,NA,CSPHGGGYGYTF,TGCAGCCCCCATGGGGGAGGATATGGCTACACCTTC
TRBV12-3/TRBV12-4,TRBJ2-1,NA,NA,CASSRGLGEQFF,TGTGCCAGCAGCCGGGGGCTAGGTGAGCAGTTCTTC
TRBV7-9,TRBJ2-1,NA,many,CASSPAETLRNEQFF,TGTGCCAGCAGCCCGGCCGAGACCTTAAGGAATGAGCAGTTCTTC
TRBV2,TRBJ2-7,NA,NA,CASSENGRYEQYF,TGTGCCAGCAGTGAGAATGGCCGCTACGAGCAGTACTTC
TRBV20-1,TRBJ2-1,TRBD2,NA,CSARDRAGANEQFF,TGCAGTGCTAGAGATAGAGCGGGAGCCAATGAGCAGTTCTTC
TRBV7-7,TRBJ2-7,NA,few,CASSLTWTSLDEQYF,TGTGCCAGCAGCTTAACGTGGACGAGTCTCGACGAGCAGTACTTC
TRBV29-1,TRBJ2-3,NA,NA,CGVGVGGAGTQYF,TGCGGCGTCGGGGTGGGGGGGGCAGGTACGCAGTATTTT
TRBV6-2/TRBV6-3,TRBJ2-7,NA,few,CASTQRWGYEQYF,TGTGCCAGCACCCAACGATGGGGATACGAGCAGTACTTC
TRBV20-1,TRBJ2-7,NA,few,CSAKQQGPQEEQYF,TGCAGTGCGAAACAACAGGGACCTCAGGAAGAGCAGTACTTC
TRBV11-2,TRBJ2-6,NA,NA,CASRKGHNVLTF,TGTGCCAGCAGAAAGGGACACAACGTCCTGACTTTC
TRBV28,TRBJ2-2,TRBD2,NA,CASSRSLIAGGYTGELFF,TGTGCCAGCAGTCGGTCCCTTATAGCGGGGGGCTACACCGGGGAGCTGTTTTTT
TRBV6-2/TRBV6-3,TRBJ2-6,NA,NA,CASSPQALINVLTF,TGTGCCAGCAGTCCCCAGGCCCTTATCAACGTCCTGACTTTC
TRBV7-9,TRBJ2-7,NA,NA,CASSRAQGYEQYF,TGTGCCAGCAGCAGAGCACAGGGCTACGAGCAGTACTTC
TRBV7-2,TRBJ2-1,TRBD2,NA,CASSLVRLAGYNEQFF,TGTGCCAGCAGCTTAGTTCGGTTAGCGGGGTACAATGAGCAGTTCTTC
TRBV12-3/TRBV12-4,TRBJ1-1,TRBD1,few,CASSSSGTGGKAFF,TGTGCCAGCAGTTCCTCCGGGACAGGGGGAAAAGCTTTCTTT
TRBV28,TRBJ1-4,TRBD1,many,CASSLLTGDHEKLFF,TGTGCCAGCAGTCTACTCACAGGGGATCATGAAAAACTGTTTTTT
TRBV7-9,TRBJ2-3,NA,few,CASIQRGGGGPDTQYF,TGTGCCAGCATCCAACGGGGCGGAGGGGGCCCAGATACGCAGTATTTT
TRBV19,TRBJ2-1,TRBD1,few,CASSPTGGQPYNEQFF,TGTGCCAGTAGTCCTACAGGGGGACAACCCTACAATGAGCAGTTCTTC
TRBV6-2/TRBV6-3,TRBJ1-5,NA,NA,CASTDGGNQPQHF,TGTGCCAGCACCGACGGGGGCAATCAGCCCCAGCATTTT
TRBV20-1,TRBJ2-5,NA,NA,CSARPDSGGTQYF,TGCAGTGCTAGACCAGACTCGGGTGGGACCCAGTACTTC
TRBV12-3/TRBV12-4,TRBJ2-5,NA,few,CASSEAWGTQYF,TGTGCCAGCAGTGAAGCCTGGGGCACCCAGTACTTC
TRBV15,TRBJ1-3,NA,few,CATSRARNTIYF,TGTGCCACCAGCAGAGCGAGAAACACCATATATTTT